A selection of T cell receptor beta chains follows, all from one sample in a study of T-cell reconstitution after alpha-beta-depleted transplantation in children. TCRdb re-analysed the PCR reads in MiXCR, keeping a single row per CDR3 protein. The sample has 640,000 or so distinct CDR3 sequences, 15% to 20% seen once. Source: PBMCs from the stem cell graft donor, taken from the stem cell graft. The receptors stem from a human donor who donated a stem cell graft to a child with acute myeloid leukemia. Each CDR3 is given with its conserved first and last residue. A D gene is named only where the DNA matches it firmly. Where a row states a size, it is once, few, many or the class of an expanded clone; other rows omit it.

V gene	clone size	J gene	D gene	CDR3 DNA	CDR3 protein
TRBV10-3	-	TRBJ1-4	TRBD1	TGTGCCATCAGTGAAACAGGGGCAACTAATGAAAAACTGTTTTTT	CAISETGATNEKLFF
TRBV5-6	-	TRBJ2-7	-	TGTGCCAGCAGCTGGCGCCTAAACCTACCCTACGAGCAGTACTTC	CASSWRLNLPYEQYF
TRBV5-6	few	TRBJ2-5	-	TGTGCCAGCAGCCCTATGGGGGGGGCTCCAGAGACCCAGTACTTC	CASSPMGGAPETQYF
TRBV7-2	many	TRBJ1-2	-	TGTGCCAGCAGCCCAACTATACAGGGAACCTATGGCTACACCTTC	CASSPTIQGTYGYTF
TRBV7-8	few	TRBJ1-1	-	TGTGCCAGCAGCTTAAGGGACACTCTACGGGGCACTGAAGCTTTCTTT	CASSLRDTLRGTEAFF
TRBV29-1	many	TRBJ1-1	-	TGCAGCGTCAAAGACAGGAGAGAGACTGAAGCTTTCTTT	CSVKDRRETEAFF
TRBV27	few	TRBJ2-7	-	TGTGCCAGCACCTTATATTCGGGCTCCTACGAGCAGTACTTC	CASTLYSGSYEQYF
TRBV20-1	few	TRBJ1-1	-	TGCAGTGCGCGCAGGGACGTGAACACTGAAGCTTTCTTT	CSARRDVNTEAFF
TRBV12-3/TRBV12-4	-	TRBJ2-3	-	TGTGCCAGCAGCCTCCGGAGTCCGGGCACAGATACGCAGTATTTT	CASSLRSPGTDTQYF
TRBV7-2	many	TRBJ1-1	-	TGTGCCAGCAGCTTATTCGGGGGCTGGGCTTTCTTT	CASSLFGGWAFF
TRBV12-3/TRBV12-4	-	TRBJ2-3	TRBD1	TGTGCCAGCAGTACACGGACAGGGGATGTATCAGATACGCAGTATTTT	CASSTRTGDVSDTQYF
TRBV20-1	many	TRBJ2-7	-	TGCAGTGCTTCCGGGTCATCCTACGAGCAGTACTTC	CSASGSSYEQYF
TRBV25-1	-	TRBJ2-5	-	TGTGCCAGCAGTGAATATCGGGGCGGACCGCAAGAGACCCAGTACTTC	CASSEYRGGPQETQYF
TRBV20-1	many	TRBJ2-5	TRBD2	TGCAGTGCTAGAGATCCGAGCGGGGGGGAGCAAGAGACCCAGTACTTC	CSARDPSGGEQETQYF
TRBV19	-	TRBJ2-1	TRBD2	TGTGCCAGTAGTCGCCTAGCGGGGGCTTCCTACAATGAGCAGTTCTTC	CASSRLAGASYNEQFF
TRBV12-3/TRBV12-4	-	TRBJ2-4	-	TGTGCCAGCAGCCGACCCAGGGAGAGAAACATTCAGTACTTC	CASSRPRERNIQYF
TRBV7-9	many	TRBJ1-6	-	TGTGCCAGCAGCTTAGGGACACTGAATTCACCCCTCCACTTT	CASSLGTLNSPLHF
TRBV3-1	-	TRBJ2-3	-	TGTGCCAGCAGGGGGCTGGAAGATACGCAGTATTTT	CASRGLEDTQYF
TRBV20-1	many	TRBJ2-3	-	TGCAGTGCTACCGCGGTGGGCTTGGGCACAGATACGCAGTATTTT	CSATAVGLGTDTQYF
TRBV5-1	-	TRBJ2-3	TRBD1	TGCGCCAGCAGCTTTGGGTGGACAGGGTTAGATACGCAGTATTTT	CASSFGWTGLDTQYF
TRBV20-1	-	TRBJ2-5	-	TGCAGTGCTATACTAGGGACGGGGACCCAGTACTTC	CSAILGTGTQYF
TRBV7-9	-	TRBJ2-1	-	TGTGCCAGCAGCTTAGCGGGCCCCAAGAATGAGCAGTTCTTC	CASSLAGPKNEQFF
TRBV27	few	TRBJ2-1	TRBD1	TGTGCCAGCAGTCCCCAACCGACAGGGGGCAATGAGCAGTTCTTC	CASSPQPTGGNEQFF
TRBV5-6	many	TRBJ1-2	-	TGTGCCAGCAGCTTGGGACGATATGCCGGCTACACCTTC	CASSLGRYAGYTF
TRBV4-3	-	TRBJ1-1	-	TGCGCCAGCAGCCAGGGCACCGGGTCGCCAGCTTTCTTT	CASSQGTGSPAFF
TRBV29-1	few	TRBJ2-5	-	TGCAGCGTTGAGGACGGAACAGCCCTAGGGACCCAGTACTTC	CSVEDGTALGTQYF
TRBV12-3/TRBV12-4	few	TRBJ1-6	-	TGTGCCAGCATCTTCGGGACCGAGGGACCCCTCCACTTT	CASIFGTEGPLHF
TRBV5-1	few	TRBJ2-5	-	TGCGCCAGCAGCCTAGGGGGTTCCAAAGAGACCCAGTACTTC	CASSLGGSKETQYF
TRBV20-1	many	TRBJ1-6	-	TGCAGTGCTAGAGGAGGGAACGACGGTTCACCCCTCCACTTT	CSARGGNDGSPLHF
TRBV6-6	few	TRBJ1-5	-	TGTGCCAGCAGTTACGGTTCGGTACAGCCCCAGCATTTT	CASSYGSVQPQHF
TRBV10-3	-	TRBJ2-7	TRBD2	TGTGCCATCAGTCCCACTAGCGGGGGGTCGAGCTCCTACGAGCAGTACTTC	CAISPTSGGSSSYEQYF
TRBV24-1	-	TRBJ2-3	-	TGTGCCACCAGTGAAATGACAGTCCTCACCGGCAGGGATACGCAGTATTTT	CATSEMTVLTGRDTQYF
TRBV20-1	-	TRBJ1-1	TRBD1	TGCAGTGCTGGGGCAGGGGGCAAGACTGAAGCTTTCTTT	CSAGAGGKTEAFF
TRBV20-1	-	TRBJ1-2	TRBD1	TGCAGTGCTTGGACAGGGGGAAGAGGCTACACCTTC	CSAWTGGRGYTF
TRBV20-1	few	TRBJ2-5	-	TGCAGTGCTAGTCGTGGCGGGGTAGAGACCCAGTACTTC	CSASRGGVETQYF
TRBV5-1	-	TRBJ1-4	-	TGCGCCAGCAGCTTGCAGAGTTGGAGTGAAAAACTGTTTTTT	CASSLQSWSEKLFF
TRBV11-1	few	TRBJ2-3	TRBD1	TGTGCCAGCAGCCCGAGACAGGGTCGACACACAGATACGCAGTATTTT	CASSPRQGRHTDTQYF
TRBV12-3/TRBV12-4	-	TRBJ2-1	-	TGTGCCAGCAGTTTTAAGGTAGCGATCTCTTACAATGAGCAGTTCTTC	CASSFKVAISYNEQFF
TRBV6-2/TRBV6-3	-	TRBJ1-1	-	TGTGCCAGCAGCCTATATCGTCTCGCTGAAGCTTTCTTT	CASSLYRLAEAFF
TRBV7-3	-	TRBJ1-2	TRBD1	TGTGCCAGCAGCACCACAGGGGGCCCTCCGGATGGCTACACCTTC	CASSTTGGPPDGYTF
TRBV20-1	many	TRBJ1-1	-	TGCAGTGCTAGAGAGTTGACCGGGACGTCCAGTGGAGCTTTCTTT	CSARELTGTSSGAFF
TRBV5-1	-	TRBJ1-2	-	TGCGCCAGCAGCTTGGAAGACGCCCTTTGGGGCTACACCTTC	CASSLEDALWGYTF
TRBV12-3/TRBV12-4	many	TRBJ1-2	TRBD1	TGTGCCAGCAGTTTAGAGGGGGCTCATGGCTATGGCTACACCTTC	CASSLEGAHGYGYTF
TRBV11-2	many	TRBJ2-5	-	TGTGCCAGCAGGGTAGGAGTCCAAGAGACCCAGTACTTC	CASRVGVQETQYF
TRBV5-8	-	TRBJ2-2	-	TGTGCCAGCAGCTTGGGGGGGCCTGTCGGGGAGCTGTTTTTT	CASSLGGPVGELFF